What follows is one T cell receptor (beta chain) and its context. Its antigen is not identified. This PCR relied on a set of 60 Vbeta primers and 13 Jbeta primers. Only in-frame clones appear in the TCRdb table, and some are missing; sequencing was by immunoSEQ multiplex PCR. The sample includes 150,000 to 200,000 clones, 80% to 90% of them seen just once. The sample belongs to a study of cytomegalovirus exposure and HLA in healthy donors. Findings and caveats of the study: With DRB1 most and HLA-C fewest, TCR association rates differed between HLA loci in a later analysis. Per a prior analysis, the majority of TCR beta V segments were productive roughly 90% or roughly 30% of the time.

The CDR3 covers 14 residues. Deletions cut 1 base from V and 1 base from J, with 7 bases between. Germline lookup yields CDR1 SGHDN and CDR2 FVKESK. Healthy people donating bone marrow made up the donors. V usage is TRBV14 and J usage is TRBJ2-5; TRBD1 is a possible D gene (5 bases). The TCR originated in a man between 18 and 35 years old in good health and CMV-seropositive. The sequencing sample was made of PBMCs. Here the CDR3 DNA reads TGTGCCAGCAGCCAAGGCAGGGCCCAAGAGACCCAGTACTTC. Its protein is CASSQGRAQETQYF.